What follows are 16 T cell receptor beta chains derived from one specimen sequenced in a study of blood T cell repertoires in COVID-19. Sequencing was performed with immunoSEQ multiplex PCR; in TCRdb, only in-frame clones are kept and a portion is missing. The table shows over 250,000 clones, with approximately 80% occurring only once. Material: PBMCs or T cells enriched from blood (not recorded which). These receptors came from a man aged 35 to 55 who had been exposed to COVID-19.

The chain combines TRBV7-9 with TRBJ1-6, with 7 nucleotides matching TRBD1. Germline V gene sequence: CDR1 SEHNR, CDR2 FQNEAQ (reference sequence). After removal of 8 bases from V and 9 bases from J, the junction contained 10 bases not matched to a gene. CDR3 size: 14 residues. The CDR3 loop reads CASGLQGSISPLHF. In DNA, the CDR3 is TGTGCCAGCGGACTACAGGGGAGTATTTCACCCCTCCACTTT.

The CDR3 here is CASSLSSGTHNEQFF. Written as DNA, the CDR3 is TGTGCCAGCAGCTTGAGTAGCGGGACTCACAATGAGCAGTTCTTC. The chain links TRBV7-2 to TRBJ2-1; 8 positions agree with TRBD2. V lost 3 bases to trimming and J lost 5 bases; unmatched junction nucleotides: 6. Germline V gives CDR1 SGHTA, CDR2 FQGNSA. CDR3 size: 15 residues.

The CDR3 sequence is CASVIAGVETQYF. Written as DNA, the CDR3 is TGTGCCAGCGTTATAGCGGGAGTGGAGACCCAGTACTTC. This rearrangement joins TRBV7-9 to TRBJ2-5, with 9 bases fitting TRBD2. Germline assignment: CDR1 SEHNR and CDR2 FQNEAQ (reference sequence). Losses at the gene ends were 8 bases for V and 5 bases for J; bases not matched to a gene: 6. There are 13 residues in the CDR3.

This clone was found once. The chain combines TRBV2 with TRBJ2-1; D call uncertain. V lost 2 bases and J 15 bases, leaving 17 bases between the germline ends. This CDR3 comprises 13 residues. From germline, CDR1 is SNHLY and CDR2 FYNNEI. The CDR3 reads CASSETFQAGGFF. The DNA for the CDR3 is TGTGCCAGCAGTGAAACATTTCAGGCCGGTGGGTTCTTC.

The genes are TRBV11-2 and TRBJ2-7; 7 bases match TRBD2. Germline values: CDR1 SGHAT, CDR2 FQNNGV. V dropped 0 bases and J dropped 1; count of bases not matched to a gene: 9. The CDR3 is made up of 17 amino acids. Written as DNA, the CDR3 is TGTGCCAGCAGCTTAGATATTTTTCTAGCGGTATCCTACGAGCAGTACTTC. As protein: CASSLDIFLAVSYEQYF.

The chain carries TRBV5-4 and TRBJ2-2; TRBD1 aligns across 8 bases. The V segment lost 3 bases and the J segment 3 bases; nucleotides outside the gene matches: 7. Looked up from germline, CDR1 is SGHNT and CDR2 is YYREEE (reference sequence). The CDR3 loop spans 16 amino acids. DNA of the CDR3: TGTGCCAGCAGCTGGGGTGGGACAGGACACACCGGGGAGCTGTTTTTT. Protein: CASSWGGTGHTGELFF.

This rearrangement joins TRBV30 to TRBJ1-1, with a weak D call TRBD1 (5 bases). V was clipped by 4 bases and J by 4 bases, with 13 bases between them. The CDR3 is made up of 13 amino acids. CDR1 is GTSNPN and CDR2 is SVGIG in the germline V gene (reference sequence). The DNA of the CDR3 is TGTGCCTGGAAGCGGGAGGGACCCACTGAAGCTTTCTTT. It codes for CAWKREGPTEAFF. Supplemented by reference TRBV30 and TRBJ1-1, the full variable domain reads SQTIHQWPATLVQPVGSPLSLECTVEGTSNPNLYWYRQAAGRGLQLLFYSVGIGQISSEVPQNLSASRPQDRQFILSSKKLLLSDSGFYLCAWKREGPTEAFFGQGTRLTVV.

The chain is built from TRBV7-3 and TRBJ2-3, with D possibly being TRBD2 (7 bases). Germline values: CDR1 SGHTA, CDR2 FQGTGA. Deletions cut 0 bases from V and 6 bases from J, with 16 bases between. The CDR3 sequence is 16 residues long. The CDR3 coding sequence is TGTGCCAGCAGCTTAACGTTAAGGGGGGGAAGGGATACGCAGTATTTT. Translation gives CASSLTLRGGRDTQYF.

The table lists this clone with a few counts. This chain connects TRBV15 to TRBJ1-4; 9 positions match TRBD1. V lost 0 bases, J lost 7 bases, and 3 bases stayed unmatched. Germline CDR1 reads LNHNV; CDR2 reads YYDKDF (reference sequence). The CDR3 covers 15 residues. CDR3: CATSREQGAGEKLFF. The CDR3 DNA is TGTGCCACCAGCAGAGAACAGGGGGCGGGTGAAAAACTGTTTTTT.

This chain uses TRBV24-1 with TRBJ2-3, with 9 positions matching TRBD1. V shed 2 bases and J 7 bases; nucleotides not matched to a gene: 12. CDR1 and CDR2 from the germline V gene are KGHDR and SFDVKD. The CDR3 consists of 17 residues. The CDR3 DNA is TGTGCCACCAGTGATTCCATGGGACAGGGAGTTCGAAATACGCAGTATTTT. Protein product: CATSDSMGQGVRNTQYF.

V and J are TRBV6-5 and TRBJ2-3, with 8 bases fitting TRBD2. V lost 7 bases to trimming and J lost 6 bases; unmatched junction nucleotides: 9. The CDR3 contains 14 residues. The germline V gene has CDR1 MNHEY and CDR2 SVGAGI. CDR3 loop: CASKLSGRGDTQYF. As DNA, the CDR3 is TGTGCCAGCAAATTGAGCGGGAGAGGTGATACGCAGTATTTT.

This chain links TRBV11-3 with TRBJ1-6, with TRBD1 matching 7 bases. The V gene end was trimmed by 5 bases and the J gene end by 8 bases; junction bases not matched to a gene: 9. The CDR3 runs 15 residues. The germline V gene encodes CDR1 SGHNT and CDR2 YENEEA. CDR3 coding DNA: TGTGCCAGCAGCGTAGGGGGCGTTGGCGATTCACCCCTCCACTTT. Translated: CASSVGGVGDSPLHF. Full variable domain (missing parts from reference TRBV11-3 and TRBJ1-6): EAGVVQSPRYKIIEKKQPVAFWCNPISGHNTLYWYLQNLGQGPELLIRYENEEAVDDSQLPKDRFSAERLKGVDSTLKIQPAELGDSAVYLCASSVGGVGDSPLHFGNGTRLTVT.

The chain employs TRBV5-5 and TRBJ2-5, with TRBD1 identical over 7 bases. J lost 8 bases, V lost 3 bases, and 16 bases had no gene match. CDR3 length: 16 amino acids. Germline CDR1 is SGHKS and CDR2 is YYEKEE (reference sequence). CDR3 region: CASSWGTARSIGTQYF. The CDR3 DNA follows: TGTGCCAGCAGCTGGGGGACAGCAAGGTCGATAGGTACCCAGTACTTC.

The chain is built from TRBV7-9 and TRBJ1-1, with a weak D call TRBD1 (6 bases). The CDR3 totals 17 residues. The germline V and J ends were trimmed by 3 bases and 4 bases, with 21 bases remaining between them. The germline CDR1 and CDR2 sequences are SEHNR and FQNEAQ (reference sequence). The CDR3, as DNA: TGTGCCAGCAGCTTCCGTAGCCTCCGTGGGGGCGGCACTGAAGCTTTCTTT. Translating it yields CASSFRSLRGGGTEAFF.

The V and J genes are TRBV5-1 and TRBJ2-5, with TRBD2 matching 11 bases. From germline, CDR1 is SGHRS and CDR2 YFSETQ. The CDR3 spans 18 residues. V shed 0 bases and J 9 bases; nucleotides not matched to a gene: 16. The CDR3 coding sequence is TGCGCCAGCAGCTTGGGCGTACTAGCGGGGGCATTGAAAGGGTCCCAGTACTTC. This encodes CASSLGVLAGALKGSQYF. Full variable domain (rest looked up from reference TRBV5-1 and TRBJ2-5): KAGVTQTPRYLIKTRGQQVTLSCSPISGHRSVSWYQQTPGQGLQFLFEYFSETQRNKGNFPGRFSGRQFSNSRSEMNVSTLELGDSALYLCASSLGVLAGALKGSQYFGPGTRLLVL.

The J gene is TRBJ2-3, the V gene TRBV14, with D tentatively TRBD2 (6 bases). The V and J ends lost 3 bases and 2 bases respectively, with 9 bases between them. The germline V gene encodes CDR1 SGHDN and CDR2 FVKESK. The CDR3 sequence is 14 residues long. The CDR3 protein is CASSQRGYTDTQYF. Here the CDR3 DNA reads TGTGCCAGCAGCCAGCGGGGTTACACAGATACGCAGTATTTT. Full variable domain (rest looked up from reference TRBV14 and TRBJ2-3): EAGVTQFPSHSVIEKGQTVTLRCDPISGHDNLYWYRRVMGKEIKFLLHFVKESKQDESGMPNNRFLAERTGGTYSTLKVQPAELEDSGVYFCASSQRGYTDTQYFGPGTRLTVL.